This TCR beta chain was sequenced during a study of T cells in narcolepsy. The repertoire was sequenced with immunoSEQ multiplex PCR; TCRdb's copy has only in-frame clones and lacks some. The table lists 37,000 or so clones, 70% to 90% of them singletons. V was shortened by 1 base and J by 1 base, with 6 bases between the two germline ends. CDR1 and CDR2 (germline): LGHNA, YNFKEQ. This CDR3 has 14 residues. This clonotype originated in a human donor with narcolepsy. This chain links TRBV4-2 with TRBJ2-3; D remains ambiguous. Sequencing used CD45RA- memory CD4+ T cells from PBMCs. CDR3 loop: CASSQGTGTDTQYF. CDR3 nucleotides: TGTGCCAGCAGCCAAGGAACGGGCACAGATACGCAGTATTTT.